Listed below are T cell receptor beta chains from one sample, sequenced in a study of cytomegalovirus exposure and HLA in healthy donors. Sequencing used immunoSEQ multiplex PCR; TCRdb keeps in-frame clones, though not all of them. Among 150,000 to 200,000 clones listed, about four fifths were seen once. The sample was PBMCs. All receptors come from a woman aged 25 to 39 in good health and CMV-seropositive. CDR3s include the opening cysteine and the closing phenylalanine or tryptophan. A D gene is named only where the DNA matches it firmly. Expanded clones are given a class, and other clones once, few, many or no size at all.

>TRBV2|-|TRBJ2-7|TRBD2
TGTGCCAGCATGGGACTAGCGGGGGGGCGGGAGCAGTACTTC
CASMGLAGGREQYF
>TRBV5-6|-|TRBJ1-2|TRBD1
TGTGCCAGCAGCCTCGGACAGGGGGGATGGAATGGCTACACCTTC
CASSLGQGGWNGYTF
>TRBV11-2|-|TRBJ2-3|-
TGTGCCAGCAGCTTAGTCTCGGATACGCAGTATTTT
CASSLVSDTQYF
>TRBV5-1|-|TRBJ2-7|-
TGCGCCAGCAGCTCGACAGTAACCTACGAGCAGTACTTC
CASSSTVTYEQYF
>TRBV4-1|-|TRBJ1-2|TRBD1
TGCGCCAGCAGCCAACCGACAGGGGGCGCTTATGGCTACACCTTC
CASSQPTGGAYGYTF
>TRBV7-2|-|TRBJ1-1|-
TGTGCCAGCAGATTCGTCCCTTGGGCCCCTGAAGCTTTCTTT
CASRFVPWAPEAFF
>TRBV9|-|TRBJ1-3|-
TGTGCCAGCAGCTCCCTCTCTGGAAACACCATATATTTT
CASSSLSGNTIYF
>TRBV27|few|TRBJ1-5|-
TGTGCCAGCAGCCCGGGGGGGCAGCCCCAGCATTTT
CASSPGGQPQHF
>TRBV6-1|-|TRBJ1-5|-
TGTGCCAGCAGTGATTATTCGGGGGGTAGAAATCAGCCCCAGCATTTT
CASSDYSGGRNQPQHF
>TRBV23-1|-|TRBJ1-2|-
TGCGCCAGCAGTCAAGGGCCTTCGACGAGATATGGCTACACCTTC
CASSQGPSTRYGYTF
>TRBV11-2|-|TRBJ2-5|-
TGTGCCAGCAGCTTAGCACAAGAGACCCAGTACTTC
CASSLAQETQYF
>TRBV5-1|-|TRBJ2-7|-
TGCGCCAGCAGCTTCGGGTTGAATGGAAGACCCTACGAGCAGTACTTC
CASSFGLNGRPYEQYF
>TRBV7-8|-|TRBJ2-7|-
TGTGCCAGCAGCTTAGACACAGGTTCCGTGGGGTACTTC
CASSLDTGSVGYF
>TRBV27|-|TRBJ2-1|TRBD2
TGTGCCAGCGGTATCCCGGGACTAGTGGTAAATGAGCAGTTCTTC
CASGIPGLVVNEQFF
>TRBV19|-|TRBJ2-1|TRBD2
TGTGCCAGTAGTATAGACCCCCCCTCCCCTGATACCGGGACTAGCGGGAGGAATGAGCAGTTCTTC
CASSIDPPSPDTGTSGRNEQFF
>TRBV6-1|-|TRBJ1-4|-
TGTGCCAGCCAGGACAGCGCTGTGAGGAAACTGTTTTTT
CASQDSAVRKLFF
>TRBV19|once|TRBJ1-4|-
TGTGCCAGTAGCCAAAGAGGGGGACTGTTTTTT
CASSQRGGLFF
>TRBV29-1|-|TRBJ2-3|-
TGCAGCGTTGCCGGCGGTAGCACAGATACGCAGTATTTT
CSVAGGSTDTQYF
>TRBV6-1|-|TRBJ2-7|-
TGTGCCAGCAGTGAATGGGGCTCCAGACCCACCTACGAGCAGTACTTC
CASSEWGSRPTYEQYF
>TRBV5-1|-|TRBJ2-5|-
TGCGCCAGCAGCGGCACCGGGGGTCAAGGGGAGACCCAGTACTTC
CASSGTGGQGETQYF
>TRBV5-1|once|TRBJ2-7|TRBD1
TGCGCCAGCATGTTTGGGACAGGGTCAAACGAGCAGTACTTC
CASMFGTGSNEQYF
>TRBV27|-|TRBJ1-1|TRBD1
TGTGCCAGCAGCCTATTGACAGGGAAGAACACTGAAGCTTTCTTT
CASSLLTGKNTEAFF
>TRBV28|few|TRBJ1-4|-
TGTGCCAGCAGTACTATAGCGCCGAACAGGGCCACTAATGAAAAACTGTTTTTT
CASSTIAPNRATNEKLFF
>TRBV7-8|-|TRBJ2-5|TRBD2
TGTGCCAGCAGCCTCCGGGGCCTAGGACTAGCCAAAGGCGAGACCCAGTACTTC
CASSLRGLGLAKGETQYF
>TRBV9|-|TRBJ2-7|TRBD1
TGTGCCAGCAGCGCCGGGACAGGGGACTACGAGCAGTACTTC
CASSAGTGDYEQYF
>TRBV6-6|few|TRBJ2-7|TRBD2
TGTGCCAGCAGTTCCGCGACTAGCGGGAGTATCTACGAGCAGTACTTC
CASSSATSGSIYEQYF
>TRBV14|few|TRBJ2-6|TRBD2
TGTGCCAGCAGAGCGGGGGGGGCCAACGTCCTGACTTTC
CASRAGGANVLTF
>TRBV27|-|TRBJ2-7|TRBD2
TGTGCCAGCAGTTACGCTAGCGGGAGGTACGAGCAGTACTTC
CASSYASGRYEQYF
>TRBV7-2|-|TRBJ2-1|TRBD1
TGTGCCAGCAACATAAGCCCCACAGGGGGGAATGAGCAGTTCTTC
CASNISPTGGNEQFF
>TRBV5-1|-|TRBJ1-4|-
TGCGCCAGCAGCTCCCGGACTTTGGGAGCAACTAATGAAAAACTGTTTTTT
CASSSRTLGATNEKLFF
>TRBV11-2|-|TRBJ2-7|-
TGTGCCAGCAGCTTAGGCCGTCTGGGGGGCTCCTACGAGCAGTACTTC
CASSLGRLGGSYEQYF
>TRBV7-2|-|TRBJ2-7|-
TGTGCCAGCAGCTTAGTGGGCGCCACCTACGAGCAGTACTTC
CASSLVGATYEQYF
>TRBV5-4|-|TRBJ2-5|TRBD2
TGTGCCAGCAGCTTCGGACTAGGGAGCGGGCAAGAGACCCAGTACTTC
CASSFGLGSGQETQYF
>TRBV7-8|-|TRBJ2-1|TRBD2
TGTGCCAGCAGCACGGCAGGGAGCGGGAGGGCCAATGAGCAGTTCTTC
CASSTAGSGRANEQFF
>TRBV28|-|TRBJ2-1|TRBD2
TGTGCCAGCAGTTCATGGACTAGCGGGAGGAAAGAGTTCTTC
CASSSWTSGRKEFF
>TRBV11-2|-|TRBJ2-7|TRBD2
TGTGCCAGCAGCTTAGTACTAGCGGGGGTTCACGAGCAGTACTTC
CASSLVLAGVHEQYF
>TRBV15|-|TRBJ2-3|-
TGTGCCACCAGCCCCGGAGGGGCACGAGATACGCAGTATTTT
CATSPGGARDTQYF
>TRBV7-9|-|TRBJ2-7|TRBD1
TGTGCCAGCAGCCCTACCCCCGTGACAGGGTTTTTCGAGCAGTACTTC
CASSPTPVTGFFEQYF
>TRBV19|-|TRBJ2-4|TRBD1
TGTGCCAGTACCCAGTCGACAGGGTTCAAAAACATTCAGTACTTC
CASTQSTGFKNIQYF
>TRBV6-5|few|TRBJ1-5|-
TGTGCCAGCAGACCGACAGGAGTCAATCAGCCCCAGCATTTT
CASRPTGVNQPQHF
>TRBV30|-|TRBJ1-4|-
TGTGCCTGGAGTGTCCCCGGGACACACAGGGAAAAACTGTTTTTT
CAWSVPGTHREKLFF
>TRBV11-3|many|TRBJ2-1|-
TGTGCCAGCAGCTTCCAGGAGGGATACAATGAGCAGTTCTTC
CASSFQEGYNEQFF
>TRBV27|-|TRBJ1-1|-
TGTGCCAGCTCTTCACCGTCGACAGGAGGATTGAAGGACACTGAAGCTTTCTTT
CASSSPSTGGLKDTEAFF
>TRBV7-6|-|TRBJ2-7|-
TGTGCCAGCAGCCCCAGGGCGGCCATTACGGGCGAGCAGTACTTC
CASSPRAAITGEQYF
>TRBV21-1|-|TRBJ1-2|-
TGTGCCAGCAGTCACACAGGGGGCAGCTATGGCTACACCTTC
CASSHTGGSYGYTF
>TRBV25-1|-|TRBJ2-6|-
TGTGCCAGCAAGACTTCATCTGGGGCCAACGTCCTGACTTTC
CASKTSSGANVLTF
>TRBV5-6|-|TRBJ2-1|-
TGTGCCAGCGGGGAGCGGGCTTCCTCCTACAATGAGCAGTTCTTC
CASGERASSYNEQFF
>TRBV30|-|TRBJ2-7|-
TGTGCCTGGATGGGACTGACTCAGTCCGAGCAGTACTTC
CAWMGLTQSEQYF
>TRBV11-2|-|TRBJ2-2|TRBD2
TGTGCCAGCAGCTTAGAAGCGGGAATCGGGGAGCTGTTTTTT
CASSLEAGIGELFF